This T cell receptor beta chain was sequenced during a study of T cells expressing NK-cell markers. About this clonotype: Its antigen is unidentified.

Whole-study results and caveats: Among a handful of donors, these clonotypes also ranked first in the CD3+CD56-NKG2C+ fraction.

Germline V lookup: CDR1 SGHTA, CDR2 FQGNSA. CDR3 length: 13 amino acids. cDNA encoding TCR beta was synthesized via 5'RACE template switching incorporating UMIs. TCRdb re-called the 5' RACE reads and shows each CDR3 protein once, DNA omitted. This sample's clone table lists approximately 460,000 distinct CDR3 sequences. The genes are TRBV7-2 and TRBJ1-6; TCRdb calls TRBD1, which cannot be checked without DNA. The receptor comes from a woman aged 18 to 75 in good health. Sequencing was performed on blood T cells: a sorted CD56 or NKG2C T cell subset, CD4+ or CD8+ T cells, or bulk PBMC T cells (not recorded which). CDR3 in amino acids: CASRDRGGSPLHF.